Listed below are T cell receptor beta chains from one sample, sequenced in a study of T cell responses to AZD1222 COVID-19 vaccine. Method: immunoSEQ multiplex PCR; TCRdb's copy keeps in-frame clones and lacks some. The table has about 110,000 clones, about 85% seen once. Sequencing was performed on peripheral blood, taken on day 0 of AZD1222 vaccination. Receptors were obtained from an adult in good health. Each CDR3 is given with its conserved first and last residue. D genes are given only for firm matches. Size is omitted from some rows. Given values are once, few, many or a class for expanded clones.

size	D	J	V	CDR3	DNA
.	.	TRBJ2-2	TRBV10-2	CASSTTGELFF	TGCGCCAGCAGTACCACCGGGGAGCTGTTTTTT
.	.	TRBJ1-3	TRBV5-5	CASSSLVYRNTIYF	TGTGCCAGCAGCTCCCTTGTTTATAGAAACACCATATATTTT
once	.	TRBJ1-2	TRBV5-4	CASRRTEVDGYTF	TGTGCCAGCAGGCGGACGGAGGTCGATGGCTACACCTTC
.	TRBD1	TRBJ1-2	TRBV6-1	CASSDRDRGDYGYTF	TGTGCCAGCAGTGACCGGGACAGAGGGGACTATGGCTACACCTTC
once	TRBD1	TRBJ1-1	TRBV19	CASRDRQGGTEAFF	TGTGCCAGTAGAGATCGACAGGGAGGCACTGAAGCTTTCTTT
.	.	TRBJ1-5	TRBV12-3/TRBV12-4	CASSPTGHQPQHF	TGTGCCAGCAGCCCAACAGGGCATCAGCCCCAGCATTTT
once	.	TRBJ1-2	TRBV19	CASTNRDLYGYTF	TGTGCCAGTACCAACAGAGACCTCTATGGCTACACCTTC
.	TRBD1	TRBJ1-2	TRBV3-1/TRBV3-2	CASSWDRDGYTF	TGTGCCAGCAGCTGGGACAGGGACGGCTACACCTTC
.	TRBD1	TRBJ1-2	TRBV7-2	CASSIQGTAGYGYTF	TGTGCCAGCAGCATACAGGGGACAGCCGGCTATGGCTACACCTTC
.	.	TRBJ1-1	TRBV5-1	CATSEGQLNTEAFF	TGCGCCACCTCGGAGGGGCAATTGAACACTGAAGCTTTCTTT
once	.	TRBJ1-5	TRBV7-2	CASSVLRVSNQPQHF	TGTGCCAGCAGCGTGCTGAGGGTTAGCAATCAGCCCCAGCATTTT
.	TRBD1	TRBJ2-3	TRBV29-1	CSADRAEQGASADTQYF	TGCAGCGCCGATCGGGCCGAACAGGGGGCAAGCGCAGATACGCAGTATTTT
.	.	TRBJ1-1	TRBV30	CAWSREDTEAFF	TGTGCCTGGAGCCGGGAAGACACTGAAGCTTTCTTT
.	.	TRBJ2-1	TRBV5-1	CASSYRRGEEDRYNEQFF	TGCGCCAGCAGTTATCGGAGAGGAGAGGAGGATCGATACAATGAGCAGTTCTTC